Included here is one TCR beta chain sequence, with context. Antigen unknown. PCR was performed a second time for about 6 to 11 cycles using a sample-barcoded 5' primer and a J-beta primer mix. Every sample produced at least 3 million CDR3-containing paired-end reads. TCRdb reprocessed the 5' RACE reads via MiXCR and lists one record per CDR3 protein. The table records around 1,900,000 distinct CDR3 sequences, roughly two fifths of them present only once. The people who gave samples were healthy Caucasians from Russia, aged roughly 6 to 95. This specimen comes from a study of blood T cells in healthy people across ages. The CDR3 has 14 residues. From germline, CDR1 is SNHLY and CDR2 FYNNEI. Study outcomes and limitations: It was the long-lived donors that had more naive CD4+ cells and higher diversity than aged donors. The lack of PBMC sorting stopped any conclusive naive versus antigen-experienced comparison.

This TCR came from a human donor in good health. Sequencing was carried out using blood. The V and J genes are TRBV2 and TRBJ2-5; D assignment may be TRBD1 or TRBD2 (5 bases each). The J call is in doubt because the DNA end fits TRBJ2-7 better. As DNA, the CDR3 is TGTGCCAGCATTAGTCTGTTTATTGGGGGCGAGCAGTACTTC. It translates to CASISLFIGGEQYF.